What follows are 30 T cell receptor beta chains derived from one specimen sequenced in a study of blood T cell repertoires in COVID-19. The repertoire was sequenced with immunoSEQ multiplex PCR; TCRdb's copy has only in-frame clones and lacks some. The sample shows approximately 280,000 clones, around 85% of them seen only once. Sequencing input: peripheral blood. The receptors originated from a human donor with COVID-19, enrolled during active disease. The donor label of this sample is uncertain.

DNA for the CDR3: TGTGCCAGCTCACCACCCACTAGAATGGAGACCCAGTACTTC. Translated, it gives CASSPPTRMETQYF. The chain combines TRBV18 with TRBJ2-5, with D possibly TRBD2 on 5 matching bases. V was shortened by 0 bases and J by 5 bases, with 10 bases between the two germline ends. Germline V gene lookup returns CDR1 KGHSH and CDR2 LQKENI. The CDR3 is made up of 14 amino acids.

For this clone: The sample carries other DNA sequences with the same CDR3. This rearrangement joins TRBV12-3 or TRBV12-4 to TRBJ2-7; the D gene is possibly TRBD1 (6 bases). The CDR3 loop spans 12 amino acids. V lost 2 bases and J lost 4, with 6 bases in between. In DNA form, the CDR3 reads TGTGCCAGCAGTTTACAGGGGTACGAGCAGTACTTC. It is translated as CASSLQGYEQYF.

The V gene is TRBV19, the J gene TRBJ2-7, with TRBD1 identical over 9 bases. Germline values: CDR1 LNHDA, CDR2 SQIVND (reference sequence). V shed 5 bases, J shed 2 bases, and the junction held 7 bases outside the gene matches. The CDR3 covers 15 residues. The CDR3 sequence is CASSPKRDRAYEQYF. CDR3 in DNA: TGTGCCAGTAGTCCTAAGAGGGACAGGGCCTACGAGCAGTACTTC.

The genes are TRBV11-3 and TRBJ2-1; weak D call: TRBD2 (7 bases). There are 19 residues in the CDR3. CDR1 is SGHNT and CDR2 is YENEEA in the germline V gene. V lost 5 bases, J lost 1 base, and 24 bases lay in between. Written as DNA, the CDR3 is TGTGCCAGCAGCCCATTAGGGGGTTCTAGCGGAGATTCCTACAATGAGCAGTTCTTC. Protein sequence: CASSPLGGSSGDSYNEQFF.

The CDR3 nucleotides read TGTGCCAGCAGCGCAACGACAGGGGACTATGGCTACACCTTC. Translating it yields CASSATTGDYGYTF. The chain links TRBV7-3 to TRBJ1-2, with TRBD1 matching over 8 bases. With V trimmed by 5 bases and J by 3 bases, 5 bases remained unmatched. Germline assignment: CDR1 SGHTA and CDR2 FQGTGA. The CDR3 is made up of 14 amino acids.

The chain employs TRBV6-4 and TRBJ2-3, with 8 positions matching TRBD2. Trimming removed 0 bases from V and 0 bases from J; junction bases left unmatched: 8. CDR1 is MRHNA and CDR2 is SNTAGT in the germline V gene. CDR3 length: 18 amino acids. CDR3: CASSDSIWTSKSTDTQYF. CDR3 DNA: TGTGCCAGCAGTGACTCGATTTGGACTAGCAAAAGCACAGATACGCAGTATTTT.

The chain carries TRBV11-3 and TRBJ2-3; TRBD2 matches 7 bases. After removal of 5 bases from V and 0 bases from J, the junction contained 5 bases not matched to a gene. CDR1 and CDR2 from the germline V gene are SGHNT and YENEEA. The CDR3 contains 15 residues. CDR3 nucleotide sequence: TGTGCCAGCAGCCCCGGGACTACTAGCACAGATACGCAGTATTTT. This encodes CASSPGTTSTDTQYF.

This chain uses TRBV7-2 with TRBJ1-2; tentative D call: TRBD1 (6 bases). The CDR3 covers 16 residues. Germline V gene sequence: CDR1 SGHTA, CDR2 FQGNSA. Trimming took off 3 bases at V and 6 bases at J, with 20 bases between the two ends. The chain's CDR3 is CASSFRIGQIGNGYTF. The CDR3 region has the DNA TGTGCCAGCAGCTTTCGGATCGGACAGATAGGAAATGGCTACACCTTC.

The chain recombines TRBV10-1 with TRBJ1-2; 9 nucleotides match TRBD1. Germline CDR1 and CDR2: WNHNN and SYGVQD (reference sequence). The V gene end was trimmed by 10 bases and the J gene end by 3 bases; junction bases not matched to a gene: 12. The length of the CDR3 is 15 residues. The CDR3 reads CATLTGTGYDYGYTF. The CDR3 DNA sequence: TGCGCCACCCTTACCGGGACAGGGTACGACTATGGCTACACCTTC.

Many counts were recorded for this clone. V usage is TRBV28 and J usage is TRBJ1-1, with 12 nucleotides matching TRBD1. The CDR3 is 16 amino acids. In germline, CDR1 is MDHEN, CDR2 SYDVKM. Trimming at V came to 4 bases and at J to 5 bases, leaving 8 bases not matched to a gene. The CDR3 here is CASSWDRGQIGTEAFF. CDR3 in DNA: TGTGCCAGCAGTTGGGACAGGGGGCAGATAGGGACTGAAGCTTTCTTT.

The rearrangement links TRBV5-1 to TRBJ2-7, with D perhaps matching TRBD1 (6 bases). The CDR3 totals 15 residues. The ends were cut back, 0 bases at V and 6 bases at J, with 16 bases in the middle. Germline loops: CDR1 SGHRS, CDR2 YFSETQ. CDR3 bases: TGCGCCAGCAGCTTGGCCGCGGACAGACGAAGCGAGCAGTACTTC. Its translation: CASSLAADRRSEQYF.

In this sample, this clone turned up once. This sample includes further DNA sequences coding for the same CDR3. The chain joins TRBV5-1 to TRBJ2-7; unclear D gene. In germline, CDR1 is SGHRS, CDR2 YFSETQ. The V end lost 0 bases, the J end lost 4 bases, and 5 bases lay between the germline ends. The CDR3 totals 12 residues. The CDR3 loop reads CASSLDNYEQYF. In DNA, the CDR3 is TGCGCCAGCAGCTTGGACAATTACGAGCAGTACTTC.

The V call is TRBV5-1, the J call TRBJ2-2; D unclear. Germline V gene data show CDR1 as SGHRS and CDR2 as YFSETQ. The V end was cut by 0 bases, the J end by 1 base, with 10 bases between. The CDR3 runs to 16 residues. The CDR3 nucleotides read TGCGCCAGCAGCTTGGATCTTCCCTTGAACACCGGGGAGCTGTTTTTT. Translation: CASSLDLPLNTGELFF.

The chain employs TRBV7-2 and TRBJ1-2; weak D call: TRBD1 (6 bases). Trimming left V 5 bases short and J 5 bases short, with 27 bases between. The V gene's germline CDR1 is SGHTA and CDR2 FQGNSA. The CDR3 loop spans 18 amino acids. The CDR3 here is CASSPRQDGSPNRYGYTF. CDR3 DNA: TGTGCCAGCAGCCCGAGACAGGACGGATCGCCGAATCGGTATGGCTACACCTTC. The full variable domain, completed using reference TRBV7-2 and TRBJ1-2, is GAGVSQSPSNKVTEKGKDVELRCDPISGHTALYWYRQSLGQGLEFLIYFQGNSAPDKSGLPSDRFSAERTGGSVSTLTIQRTQQEDSAVYLCASSPRQDGSPNRYGYTFGSGTRLTVV.

The chain combines TRBV7-3 with TRBJ2-1; 11 bases are a match to TRBD2. This CDR3 is 15 amino acids long. V lost 1 base, J lost 6 bases, and 2 bases stayed unmatched. Germline lookup yields CDR1 SGHTA and CDR2 FQGTGA. The CDR3 reads CASSLKLAGGNEQFF. CDR3 nucleotides: TGTGCCAGCAGCTTAAAGCTAGCGGGAGGCAATGAGCAGTTCTTC.

The rearrangement joins TRBV9 to TRBJ2-3; TRBD2 matches at 10 bases. Germline loops: CDR1 SGDLS, CDR2 YYNGEE. The length of the CDR3 is 18 residues. Trimming took 0 bases from V and 2 from J; bases not matched to a gene: 9. The CDR3 sequence: CASSVGLAGLGTTDTQYF. DNA of the CDR3: TGTGCCAGCAGCGTAGGACTAGCGGGCCTGGGGACCACAGATACGCAGTATTTT.

The chain recombines TRBV5-1 with TRBJ2-5, with 7 positions matching TRBD2. The V and J ends lost 6 bases and 2 bases, in that order; junction bases with no gene match: 10. Germline values: CDR1 SGHRS, CDR2 YFSETQ. The CDR3 is 15 amino acids. CDR3 coding DNA: TGCGCCAGCACCTTTTGGGGGGGGGTACAAGAGACCCAGTACTTC. Its translation: CASTFWGGVQETQYF.

V is TRBV6-1 and J is TRBJ2-7; D may be TRBD1 (6 bases). Germline CDR1 and CDR2: MNHNS and SASEGT. This CDR3 contains 13 residues. Trimming took 3 bases from V and 4 from J, leaving 10 bases between them. In nucleotides, the CDR3 is TGTGCCAGCAGTGACAGGGGTAGGTACGAGCAGTACTTC. Residues: CASSDRGRYEQYF.

V gene TRBV18 combines with J gene TRBJ2-1; the match to TRBD2 covers 9 bases. Unmatched junction bases numbered 8, after V lost 3 bases and J lost 5 bases. In germline, CDR1 is KGHSH, CDR2 LQKENI. The CDR3 consists of 16 residues. CDR3 in amino acids: CASSPGGRAGDNEQFF. The CDR3 nucleotides read TGTGCCAGCTCACCGGGCGGGAGGGCCGGCGACAATGAGCAGTTCTTC.

This chain joins TRBV18 and TRBJ2-7; TRBD2 aligns across 15 bases. The V gene end was trimmed by 6 bases and the J gene end by 3 bases; junction bases not matched to a gene: 12. The CDR3 is 18 residues long. Per germline, CDR1 KGHSH and CDR2 LQKENI. Here the CDR3 DNA reads TGTGCCAGCTCGCCTCCACCGGGACTAGCGGGAGGTATCTACGAGCAGTACTTC. Protein: CASSPPPGLAGGIYEQYF.

The CDR3 loop is CASSIEGGPAYEQYF. The CDR3 DNA is TGTGCCAGTAGTATAGAGGGAGGTCCTGCCTACGAGCAGTACTTC. This chain joins TRBV19 and TRBJ2-7; a possible D gene is TRBD2 (6 bases). Germline V gene sequence: CDR1 LNHDA, CDR2 SQIVND (reference sequence). The CDR3 consists of 15 residues. With 0 bases removed from V and 2 bases from J, the gap between germline ends came to 11 bases. Based on the CDR3 plus reference TRBV19 and TRBJ2-7, the full variable domain is DGGITQSPKYLFRKEGQNVTLSCEQNLNHDAMYWYRQDPGQGLRLIYYSQIVNDFQKGDIAEGYSVSREKKESFPLTVTSAQKNPTAFYLCASSIEGGPAYEQYFGPGTRLTVT.

This clone was seen once. The J gene is TRBJ2-3, the V gene TRBV7-6; TRBD2 matches at 10 bases. CDR3 length: 18 amino acids. V lost 6 bases, J lost 1 base, and 13 bases stayed unmatched. Germline V CDR1 and CDR2: SGHVS, FNYEAQ. DNA of the CDR3: TGTGCCAGCAGTCCCGGGCTAGCGGGAGACCCAGGCACAGATACGCAGTATTTT. This codes for CASSPGLAGDPGTDTQYF.

This clone was observed once. The V call is TRBV28, the J call TRBJ1-1, with 7 bases that match TRBD1. J was trimmed by 4 bases and V by 7 bases; bases with no gene match: 9. Germline lookup yields CDR1 MDHEN and CDR2 SYDVKM. CDR3 length: 14 amino acids. This CDR3 reads CASILDRVGTEAFF. The CDR3 DNA reads as TGTGCCAGCATCCTAGACAGGGTGGGCACTGAAGCTTTCTTT.

The rearrangement links TRBV27 to TRBJ2-3, with D unclear. The germline V and J ends were trimmed by 3 bases and 1 base, with 8 bases remaining between them. The CDR3 length is 14 residues. CDR1 is MNHEY and CDR2 is SMNVEV in the germline V gene (reference sequence). The CDR3 protein is CASSFAAGTDTQYF. In DNA form, the CDR3 reads TGTGCCAGCAGTTTTGCGGCGGGCACAGATACGCAGTATTTT.

This chain connects TRBV27 to TRBJ1-4; TRBD1 aligns across 8 bases. CDR3 length equals 19 residues. Germline V gene lookup returns CDR1 MNHEY and CDR2 SMNVEV (reference sequence). Trimming cost V 6 bases and J 5 bases; bases outside gene matches: 20. The CDR3 bases are TGTGCCAGCAGAGGGGAAGACAGGGGTTCACATCGGCTGAATGAAAAACTGTTTTTT. It is translated as CASRGEDRGSHRLNEKLFF.

V is TRBV5-1 and J is TRBJ2-5, with TRBD2 identical over 11 bases. With 4 bases clipped from V and 4 bases from J, the junction kept 3 bases outside the gene matches. The length of the CDR3 is 14 residues. The germline V gene has CDR1 SGHRS and CDR2 YFSETQ. The CDR3 protein is CASSPGTSGETQYF. The DNA for the CDR3 is TGCGCCAGCAGCCCCGGGACTAGCGGAGAGACCCAGTACTTC.

The J gene is TRBJ2-2, the V gene TRBV4-3, with TRBD1 matching over 9 bases. V lost 1 base and J lost 7; bases outside the gene matches: 7. CDR1 is LGHNA, CDR2 YSLEER, per germline. CDR3 length equals 16 residues. The CDR3 is CASSQGFGQGHGELFF. The CDR3 DNA follows: TGCGCCAGCAGCCAAGGTTTCGGACAGGGGCACGGGGAGCTGTTTTTT.

This clone was seen once. The chain employs TRBV6-6 and TRBJ1-6; a weak D match, TRBD1 (5 bases). The CDR3 extends over 14 amino acids. Trimming shortened V by 0 bases and J by 12 bases, and 12 bases separated the two germline ends. Germline V gene sequence: CDR1 MNHNY, CDR2 SVGAGI (reference sequence). CDR3 in DNA: TGTGCCAGCAGTTACTCGGCAGGGCGGGGACCCCTCCACTTT. It specifies CASSYSAGRGPLHF.

The V and J genes are TRBV5-1 and TRBJ2-3, with D perhaps TRBD1 (5 bases). The CDR3 sequence is 16 residues long. Trimming left V 0 bases short and J 1 base short, with 12 bases between. CDR1 and CDR2 from the germline V gene are SGHRS and YFSETQ. The CDR3 spells CASSLAVQGGTDTQYF. The CDR3 bases are TGCGCCAGCAGCTTGGCGGTACAAGGGGGCACAGATACGCAGTATTTT.

The rearrangement joins TRBV18 to TRBJ1-3; TRBD1 is a possible D gene (5 bases). This CDR3 is built from 16 residues. V was pared by 5 bases and J by 0 bases, with 14 bases between. Germline CDR1 reads KGHSH; CDR2 reads LQKENI. This chain's CDR3 is CASSSDSPSSGNTIYF. As DNA, the CDR3 is TGTGCCAGCTCATCCGACAGCCCTAGCTCTGGAAACACCATATATTTT.